The TCR beta chain under discussion was sequenced for a study of cytomegalovirus exposure and HLA in healthy donors. The study's findings and limits: Some V segments could not be told apart, so they were left out, TRBV6-2 and TRBV6-3 among them. A later look showed TCR association rates differing by HLA locus, highest for DRB1 and lowest for HLA-C. A cluster of highly shared sequence variants was likely a sequencing artifact. The classifier reportedly diagnosed cytomegalovirus status with high specificity and sensitivity.

This clone came up a few times. Its specificity is not known. PCR involved 60 Vbeta and 13 Jbeta primers. Assay used: immunoSEQ multiplex PCR; TCRdb lists only in-frame clones, some missing. Of 150,000 to 200,000 clones in the sample, 78% are singletons; the top ten hold approximately 2.6%. The trim removed 3 bases at V and 4 bases at J, leaving 8 bases unmatched. This CDR3 is built from 16 residues. Germline CDR1 and CDR2: SGHRS and YFSETQ. The receptor was derived from a female donor in good health and CMV-seronegative. The sample was PBMCs. The rearrangement links TRBV5-1 to TRBJ2-7, with 12 bases lining up with TRBD2. The CDR3, as DNA: TGCGCCAGCAGCTCGGGACTAGCGGGCGGAATATACGAGCAGTACTTC. This encodes CASSSGLAGGIYEQYF.